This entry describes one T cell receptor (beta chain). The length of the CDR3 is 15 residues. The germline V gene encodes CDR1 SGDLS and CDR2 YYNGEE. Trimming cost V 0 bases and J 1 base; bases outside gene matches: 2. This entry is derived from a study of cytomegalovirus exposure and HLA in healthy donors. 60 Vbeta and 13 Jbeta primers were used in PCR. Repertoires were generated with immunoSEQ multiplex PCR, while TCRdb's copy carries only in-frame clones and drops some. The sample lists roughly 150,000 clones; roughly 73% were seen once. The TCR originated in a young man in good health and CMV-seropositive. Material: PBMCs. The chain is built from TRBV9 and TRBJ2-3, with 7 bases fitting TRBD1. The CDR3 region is CASSVEGQRTDTQYF. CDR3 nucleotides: TGTGCCAGCAGCGTAGAGGGACAGCGCACAGATACGCAGTATTTT.